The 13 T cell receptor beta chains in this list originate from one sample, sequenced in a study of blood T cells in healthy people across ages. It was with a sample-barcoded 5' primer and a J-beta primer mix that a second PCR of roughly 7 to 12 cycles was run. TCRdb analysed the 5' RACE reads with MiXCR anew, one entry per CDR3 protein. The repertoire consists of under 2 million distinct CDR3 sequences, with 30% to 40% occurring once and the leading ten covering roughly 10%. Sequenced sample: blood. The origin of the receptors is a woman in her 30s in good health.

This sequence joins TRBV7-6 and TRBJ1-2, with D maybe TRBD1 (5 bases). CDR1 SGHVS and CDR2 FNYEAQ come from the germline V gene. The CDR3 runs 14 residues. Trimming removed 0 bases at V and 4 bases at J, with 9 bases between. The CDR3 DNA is TGTGCCAGCAGCTTAGCCAGGGCCGGCTATGGCTACACCTTC. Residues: CASSLARAGYGYTF.

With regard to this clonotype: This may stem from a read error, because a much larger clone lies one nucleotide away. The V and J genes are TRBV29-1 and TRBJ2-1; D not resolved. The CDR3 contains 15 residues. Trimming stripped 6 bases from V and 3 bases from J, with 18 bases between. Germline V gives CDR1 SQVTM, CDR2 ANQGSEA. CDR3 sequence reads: CSVLTRIPDYNEQFF. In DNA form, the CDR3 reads TGCAGCGTCTTGACCAGGATTCCGGACTACAATGAGCAGTTCTTC.

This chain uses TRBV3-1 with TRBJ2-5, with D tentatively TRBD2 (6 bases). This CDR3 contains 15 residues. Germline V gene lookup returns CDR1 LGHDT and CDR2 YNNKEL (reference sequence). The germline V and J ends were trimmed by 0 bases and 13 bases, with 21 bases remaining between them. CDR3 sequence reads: CASSQDRQIGRRGYF. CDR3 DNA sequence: TGTGCCAGCAGCCAAGATCGGCAGATAGGTAGGCGGGGGTACTTC.

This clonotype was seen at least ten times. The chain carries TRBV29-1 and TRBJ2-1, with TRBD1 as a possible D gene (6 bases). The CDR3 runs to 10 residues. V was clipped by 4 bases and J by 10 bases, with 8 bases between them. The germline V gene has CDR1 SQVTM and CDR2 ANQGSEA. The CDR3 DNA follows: TGCAGCGTTGGAGGGACAGAGCAGTTCTTC. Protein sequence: CSVGGTEQFF.

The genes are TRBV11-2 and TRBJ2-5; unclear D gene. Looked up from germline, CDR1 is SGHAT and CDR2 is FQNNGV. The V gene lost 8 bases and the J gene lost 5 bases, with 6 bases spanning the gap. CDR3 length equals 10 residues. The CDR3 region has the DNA TGTGCCAGCTGGTGGGAGACCCAGTACTTC. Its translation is CASWWETQYF.

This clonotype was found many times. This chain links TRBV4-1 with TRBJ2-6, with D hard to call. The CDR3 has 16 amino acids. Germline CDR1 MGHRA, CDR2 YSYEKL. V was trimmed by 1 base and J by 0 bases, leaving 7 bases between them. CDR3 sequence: CASSQGTLSGANVLTF. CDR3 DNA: TGCGCCAGCAGCCAAGGCACTCTCTCTGGGGCCAACGTCCTGACTTTC.

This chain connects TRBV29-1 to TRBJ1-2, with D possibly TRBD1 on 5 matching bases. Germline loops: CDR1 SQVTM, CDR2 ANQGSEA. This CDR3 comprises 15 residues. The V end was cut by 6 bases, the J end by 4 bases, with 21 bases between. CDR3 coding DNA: TGCAGCGTCCTGTTCGGGGACCAAGGACTCTATGGCTACACCTTC. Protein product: CSVLFGDQGLYGYTF.

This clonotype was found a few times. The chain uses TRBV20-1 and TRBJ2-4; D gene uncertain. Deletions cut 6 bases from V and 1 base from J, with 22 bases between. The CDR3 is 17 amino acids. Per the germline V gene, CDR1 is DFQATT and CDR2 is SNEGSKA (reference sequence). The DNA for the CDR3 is TGCAGTGCCCCTGATCTCCGGAGTTTAAGGGCCAAAAACATTCAGTACTTC. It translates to CSAPDLRSLRAKNIQYF.

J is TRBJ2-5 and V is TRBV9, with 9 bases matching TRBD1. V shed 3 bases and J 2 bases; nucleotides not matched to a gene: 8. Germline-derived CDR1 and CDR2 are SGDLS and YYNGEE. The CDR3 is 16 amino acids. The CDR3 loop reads CASSGGWDRDQETQYF. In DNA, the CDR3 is TGTGCCAGCAGCGGGGGATGGGACAGGGATCAAGAGACCCAGTACTTC.

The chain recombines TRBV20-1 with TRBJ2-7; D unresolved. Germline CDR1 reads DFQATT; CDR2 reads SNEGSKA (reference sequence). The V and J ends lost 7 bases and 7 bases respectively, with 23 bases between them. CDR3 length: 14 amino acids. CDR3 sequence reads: CSVLPTIPSSEQYF. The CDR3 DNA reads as TGCAGTGTTCTTCCCACCATACCTTCTTCGGAGCAGTACTTC.

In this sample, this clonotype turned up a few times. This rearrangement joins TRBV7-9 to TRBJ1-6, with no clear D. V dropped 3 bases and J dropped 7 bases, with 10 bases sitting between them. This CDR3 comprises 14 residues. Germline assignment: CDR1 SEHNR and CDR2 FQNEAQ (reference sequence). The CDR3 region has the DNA TGTGCCAGCAGCTTGGGCAGCGAGAATTCACCCCTCCACTTT. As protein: CASSLGSENSPLHF.

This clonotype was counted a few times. CDR3 protein: CASSERSWGYTF. CDR3 sequence (DNA): TGTGCCAGCAGCGAGCGGTCCTGGGGCTACACCTTC. The chain couples TRBV3-1 to TRBJ1-2; D is unclear. CDR1 and CDR2 from the germline V gene are LGHDT and YNNKEL (reference sequence). The V end lost 5 bases, the J end lost 8 bases, and 12 bases lay between the germline ends. CDR3 length: 12 residues.

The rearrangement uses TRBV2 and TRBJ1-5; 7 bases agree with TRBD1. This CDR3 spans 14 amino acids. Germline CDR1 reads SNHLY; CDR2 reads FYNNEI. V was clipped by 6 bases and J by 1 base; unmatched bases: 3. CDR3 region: CASRTGRSNQPQHF. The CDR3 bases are TGTGCCAGCAGGACAGGGAGAAGCAATCAGCCCCAGCATTTT.